This T cell receptor beta chain was captured in a study of response to subunit inactivated influenza vaccine. The CDR3 has 17 residues. V lost 2 bases and J lost 5; bases outside the gene matches: 13. Germline CDR1 reads SEHNR; CDR2 reads FQNEAQ (reference sequence). The table lists this clonotype with a few counts. TCRdb redid the calling of the RT-PCR reads with MiXCR, one entry per CDR3 protein. The profile shows 150,000 to 200,000 distinct CDR3 sequences, 12% of them singletons. This sample was shared with a second study, whose subject was T cells expressing NK-cell markers. That study adds: In generating TCR beta cDNA, 5'RACE template switching with UMIs was used. Seven of eight sequenced donors tested HCMV-seropositive; one tested seronegative. As a fraction of CD8+ T cells, dominant NKG2C+ clonotypes reached about 1.0-8% in more than five donors. Several donors likewise had their CD3+CD56-NKG2C+ fraction led by these clonotypes. Questions lingered over whether expanded NKG2C+ T cell clones were HCMV-specific.

The chain is built from TRBV7-9 and TRBJ2-5; 8 nucleotides line up with TRBD2. This clonotype was obtained from a man between 45 and 60 years old who received an inactivated influenza vaccine. This specimen consisted of CD8+ T cells sorted from PBMCs, obtained 11 to 12 days after vaccination. CDR3 sequence: CASSLRPAGVITETQYF. CDR3 bases: TGTGCCAGCAGCTTAAGACCAGCGGGAGTTATAACGGAGACCCAGTACTTC.